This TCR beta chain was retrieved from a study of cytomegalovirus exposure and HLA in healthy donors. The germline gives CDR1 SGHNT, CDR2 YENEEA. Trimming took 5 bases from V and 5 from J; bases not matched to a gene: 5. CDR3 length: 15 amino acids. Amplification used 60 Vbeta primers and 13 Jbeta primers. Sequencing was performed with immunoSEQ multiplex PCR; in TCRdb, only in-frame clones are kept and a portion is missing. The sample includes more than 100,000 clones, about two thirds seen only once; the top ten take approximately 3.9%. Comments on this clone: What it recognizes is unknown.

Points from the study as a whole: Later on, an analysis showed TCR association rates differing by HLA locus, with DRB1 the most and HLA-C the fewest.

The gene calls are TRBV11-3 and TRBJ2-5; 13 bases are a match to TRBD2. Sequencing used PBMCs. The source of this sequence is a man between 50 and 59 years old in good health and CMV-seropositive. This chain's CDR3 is CASSPGLAGSETQYF. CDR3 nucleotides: TGTGCCAGCAGCCCGGGACTAGCGGGAAGTGAGACCCAGTACTTC. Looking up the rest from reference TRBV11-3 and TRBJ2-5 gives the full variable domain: EAGVVQSPRYKIIEKKQPVAFWCNPISGHNTLYWYLQNLGQGPELLIRYENEEAVDDSQLPKDRFSAERLKGVDSTLKIQPAELGDSAVYLCASSPGLAGSETQYFGPGTRLLVL.